The clone carrying this T cell receptor beta chain was seen at least ten times. What it recognizes is unknown. The CDR3 runs to 16 residues. The germline V gene has CDR1 SGHVS and CDR2 FNYEAQ. Unmatched junction bases numbered 5, after V lost 1 base and J lost 4 bases. By 5'RACE with 10-nucleotide random UMIs, the cDNA was made. Using its own MiXCR run on the 5' RACE reads, TCRdb lists one record per CDR3 protein. The table has about 60,000 distinct CDR3 sequences, roughly 3.5% seen once. This entry comes from a study of neurological immune-mediated disorders. The study's findings and limits: The level of TCR clonal expansion was highest in patients with HTLV-1-associated myelopathy and lowest in multiple sclerosis, where it fell below the level seen in healthy controls. The multiple sclerosis repertoire cluster was not associated with any clinical or MRI feature, with the authors stating that larger cohorts are needed.

This TCR was sampled from a woman in her forties or fifties with multiple sclerosis. The sample comprised PBMCs. The chain is built from TRBV7-6 and TRBJ2-1, with TRBD2 identical over 9 bases. CDR3 amino acids: CASSLEGGRGYNEQFF. In nucleotides, the CDR3 is TGTGCCAGCAGCTTAGAGGGCGGGAGGGGGTACAATGAGCAGTTCTTC.